This paragraph reports one T cell receptor beta chain. Its target antigen remains unknown. No much larger clone is present one base from it, and per-base qualities are unavailable. The library was prepared using the immunoSEQ multiplex PCR assay. For the multiplex PCR, a mixture combining 60 forward primers for TCR Vbeta segments and 13 reverse primers for TCR Jbeta segments was used. Amplification of the CDR3 region of rearranged TCR beta genes was performed with a multiplex PCR assay on genomic DNA. The Illumina HiSeq System was used to sequence the amplified TCR beta libraries as 87-base-pair reads. Per the authors' processing: In a later analysis, 77 million or so unique TCR beta chains were counted across the roughly 670 repertoires, and roughly 10 million of these chains were shared by at least two donors. A nearest-neighbor algorithm error-corrected the raw reads and collapsed the reads into unique sequences, merging closely related sequences to remove PCR and sequencing errors. CDR3 sequences were aligned to IMGT reference sequences to assign V, D and J gene segments. For a sequence to be retained, at least a six-nucleotide match to both a V gene segment and a J gene segment was required. Rearrangements were called productive when the CDR3 lacked stop codons and stayed in frame with V and J; all others were non-productive. CDR3 was defined by IMGT convention, running from the second conserved V-encoded cysteine to the conserved J-encoded phenylalanine. The earlier analysis of 587 of the donors excluded sequences that lacked an unambiguous match to a single V gene segment. In an earlier analysis of a few hundred of the donors, V segments were called functional above 56.7% productive rearrangements and were called segregating when the between-donor standard deviation exceeded 5%. A statistical classification framework was built to diagnose cytomegalovirus status from the catalog of TCR beta chain sequences. In a later analysis, TCR nucleotide sequences were compared against IMGT/GENE-DB human TR gene sequences so that V and J genes could be assigned. A later analysis assigned CDR3 sequences and most-parsimonious VDJ recombination scenarios with the TCRdist pipeline. A later analysis defined each TCR beta chain by its CDR3 amino acid sequence plus V-gene family, and excluded reads lacking a unique V-gene family. As a way to deal with suspected cross-contamination and a sequencing artifact, a later analysis dropped 450 to 600 nucleotide sequences that were highly shared and had low generation probability. For each public chain, a later analysis derived a clonal expansion index from normalized ranks of inferred template counts within each repertoire. In a later analysis, generation probabilities were computed with a VDJ recombination model fitted to out-of-frame rearrangements, and the resulting probabilities were checked against IGoR. Hypergeometric tests were used in a later analysis to score TCR-TCR, TCR-HLA and TCR-CMV co-occurrence, with a repertoire-size bias correction applied to the TCR pairs. A later analysis estimated false discovery rates by permuting HLA or CMV assignments 20 times. In a later analysis, co-occurring TCRs were grouped with DBSCAN, and TCRdist sequence similarity was added when clustering was performed within HLA-allele-positive subsets. For co-occurrence clustering, repertoires with fewer than 30,000 or more than 120,000 public chains were excluded, along with a handful of repertoires with anomalous nucleotide sharing. TCRdb took this table from immuneACCESS and kept in-frame rearrangements with V and J called. Such tables lack part of the clones; where checked against another copy, unresolved V genes explain under half of the gap, and the rest is unexplained. That table is the source of V, J and clone size, and D and trimming were worked out from the DNA. This sample is represented by 150,000 or so clones; approximately 81% of them were singletons. The ten largest clones take up about 1.5% of the sample.

The cohort comprised 666 healthy bone marrow donors. At the time of sampling, all cohort members were nominally healthy, though unrecorded immune exposures were likely present. The donor was CMV seronegative and was included in the group of over 300 seronegative cohort members. Every donor gave a peripheral blood sample, and the peripheral blood mononuclear cells from that sample were used for TCR beta sequencing. Genomic DNA was extracted from the blood cell samples with the Qiagen DNeasy Blood Extraction Kit. The CDR1 and CDR2 encoded by the germline V gene (reference sequence) are SGHAT and FQDESV. The CDR3 runs 14 residues from the cysteine to the phenylalanine. Only the CDR3 region is kept as DNA, spanning 42 bases read in frame from base 1. The V end gives up 7 bases and the J end 5 bases, leaving 7 bases in the junction not matched to a gene. This entry comes from a study of cytomegalovirus exposure and HLA in healthy donors (dated 2017 in TCRdb). Some background on the complete study: According to an earlier analysis of around 600 of the donors, about 179 million T cells yielded roughly 110 million unique TCR beta sequences and approximately 300 Gb of sequence data. To predict cytomegalovirus infection status, the study combined high-throughput TCR immunosequencing, statistical association of individual TCRs with disease status, and machine learning. Every discovery cohort repertoire had been produced on one sequencing platform. To decide whether each TCR beta V gene segment behaved as functional or pseudogenic, an earlier analysis of fewer than 750 of the donors relied on high-throughput TCR beta sequencing. Rather than drawing on any new phenotypic data, the later analysis identified candidate immune exposures from TCR beta sequences and the way those sequences occurred across donors. In addition to the first cohort of 650 to 750 subjects, a separate validation cohort of 100 to 150 different subjects was used. Donor age, sex, ethnicity and CMV serostatus were compiled alongside the repertoire data. Among 300 to 500 genotyped donors of the cohort, an average of approximately 240,000 unique TCR beta nucleotide sequences was sequenced per donor, of which approximately 19% were non-productive. Among the roughly 400 genotyped donors, approximately 77% belonged to the genetic ancestry cluster associated with self-reported Caucasian donors. An early release that covered 640 HLA-typed donors contained around 300 gigabases of sequencing data and roughly 84 million unique TCR sequences. The aim of the study was to test whether cataloging public T cell receptors could identify signatures of past pathogen exposure. The study used immunosequencing to profile the T cell repertoires of 666 subjects and linked those repertoires to cytomegalovirus serostatus. Four or five DR-DQ haplotypes were handled as single units for association and clustering because linkage in the cohort was strong. HLA typing included class I and class II loci at four-digit resolution. A later genetic analysis took genome-wide SNP genotypes for 398 of the 666 donors and used that subset as a discovery cohort. Typing coverage varied by locus: about 629-630 donors for A, B, C, DRB1 and DQB1; roughly 560 for DQA1; about 590 for DPA1; approximately 450 for DPB1. In a later analysis, previously published TCR beta repertoires from hundreds of donors were re-analyzed and high-resolution HLA genotyping was added so that TCR occurrence patterns could be studied.

General conclusions and limits of the study: A further reported finding was that TCR beta sequences accurately predicted the HLA-A and HLA-B alleles for most subjects in the first cohort. In both the original and validation cohorts, the classifier was reported to diagnose cytomegalovirus status with high specificity and sensitivity. A cluster of highly shared sequence variants was judged likely to be a technical artifact of the sequencing pipeline. Because the 87-base-pair reads could not distinguish some IMGT-functional V segments, including TRBV6-2 and TRBV6-3, those segments were excluded. According to the authors, the approach could potentially be generalized to other disease states and immunological phenotypes. According to a later analysis, most CMV-associated TCR beta chains appeared to be HLA-restricted, and the HLA associations seemed to be driven largely by CMV exposure. In a later analysis, several top co-occurrence clusters were reported to appear linked to parvovirus B19, influenza, CMV and Epstein-Barr virus. HLA typing was unavailable for some donors at each locus, so association tests used only the typed subset. A later genetic analysis associated a missense DCLRE1C variant with V-gene and J-gene trimming of TCR beta chains, and an independent cohort replicated the association. The only immune exposure information available for the cohort was CMV serostatus. An earlier analysis of approximately 600 of the donors showed that most TCR beta V segments appeared in productive rearrangements either about 87% or about 30% of the time, which broadly matched IMGT annotations. Specific HLA alleles were associated with 15,000 to 20,000 TCR beta sequences at a false discovery rate of 0.05 in a later analysis. Only TCR beta chains were sequenced in this cohort, and the absence of alpha or paired-chain data limited detectable features. A few of the identified cytomegalovirus-associated TCR beta chains were confirmed in vitro to be specific for cytomegalovirus antigens. Because counts were too low, under 20 rarely observed V segments, including chromosome 9 orphons, were left out of the earlier analysis of over 550 of the donors. A later genetic analysis reported fewer N-insertions in productive TCRs among donors in an Asian-associated ancestry cluster than the roughly 700-donor mean. Most TCR sequences were observed very rarely across donors, whereas some public TCRs were present in many individuals. Assigning TCR associations to individual alleles was difficult when HLA alleles, especially DR and DQ, strongly co-occurred. Compared with equally common non-associated chains, HLA-associated TCR beta chains in a later analysis were more clonally expanded and had lower generation probabilities. In the study, some 160 TCR beta chains were listed as associated with cytomegalovirus. Presence/absence analyses assumed roughly uniform sequencing depth across donors, an assumption that may not hold. Linkage disequilibrium might explain the correlated functional status among segregating V segments, but an unknown experimental factor could not be excluded. A later analysis found that TCR association rates varied across HLA loci, with DRB1 alleles showing the most associated TCRs and HLA-C alleles the fewest.

The sequenced sample consisted of PBMCs. The TCR sequence derives from a male donor in good health and CMV-seronegative. The chain joins TRBV11-1 to TRBJ2-1; 8 central bases correspond to TRBD2. The CDR3 reads CASTFQLADNEQFF. The DNA is as follows: TGTGCCAGCACCTTTCAACTAGCGGACAATGAGCAGTTCTTC.